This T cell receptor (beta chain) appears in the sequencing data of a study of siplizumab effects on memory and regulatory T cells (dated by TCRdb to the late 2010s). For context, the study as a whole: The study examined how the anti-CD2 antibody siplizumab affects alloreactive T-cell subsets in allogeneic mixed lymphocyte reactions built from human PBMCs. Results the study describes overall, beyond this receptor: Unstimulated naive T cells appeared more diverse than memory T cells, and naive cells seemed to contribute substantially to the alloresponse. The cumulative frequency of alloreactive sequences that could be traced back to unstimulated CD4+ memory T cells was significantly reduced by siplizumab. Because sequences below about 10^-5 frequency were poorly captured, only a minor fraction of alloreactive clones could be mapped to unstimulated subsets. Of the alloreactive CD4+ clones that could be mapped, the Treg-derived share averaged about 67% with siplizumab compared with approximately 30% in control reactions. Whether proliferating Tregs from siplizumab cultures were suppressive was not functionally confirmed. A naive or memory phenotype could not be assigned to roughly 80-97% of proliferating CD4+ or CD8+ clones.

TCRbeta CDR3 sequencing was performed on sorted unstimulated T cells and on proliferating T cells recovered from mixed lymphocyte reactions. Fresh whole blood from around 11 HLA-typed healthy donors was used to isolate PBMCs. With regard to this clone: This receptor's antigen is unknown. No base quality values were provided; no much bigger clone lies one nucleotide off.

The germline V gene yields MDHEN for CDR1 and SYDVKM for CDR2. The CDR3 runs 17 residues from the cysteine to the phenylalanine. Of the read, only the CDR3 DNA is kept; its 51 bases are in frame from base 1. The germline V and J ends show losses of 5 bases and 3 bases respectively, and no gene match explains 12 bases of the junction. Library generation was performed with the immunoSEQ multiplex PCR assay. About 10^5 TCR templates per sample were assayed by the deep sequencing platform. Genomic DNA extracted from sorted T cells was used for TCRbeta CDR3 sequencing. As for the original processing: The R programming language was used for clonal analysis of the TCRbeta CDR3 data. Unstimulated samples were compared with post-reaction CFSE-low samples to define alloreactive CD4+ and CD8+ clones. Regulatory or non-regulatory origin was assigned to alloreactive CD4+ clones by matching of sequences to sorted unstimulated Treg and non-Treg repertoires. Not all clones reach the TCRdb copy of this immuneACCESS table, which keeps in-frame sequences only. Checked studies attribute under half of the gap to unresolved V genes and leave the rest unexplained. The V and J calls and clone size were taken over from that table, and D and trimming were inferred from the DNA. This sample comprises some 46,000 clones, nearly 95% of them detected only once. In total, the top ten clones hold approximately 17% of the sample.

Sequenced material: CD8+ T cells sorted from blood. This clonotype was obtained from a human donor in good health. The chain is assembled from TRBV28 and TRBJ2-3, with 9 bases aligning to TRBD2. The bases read TGTGCCAGCAGTCCCATCGGTAGCGGGAGAGTTACAGATACGCAGTATTTT. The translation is CASSPIGSGRVTDTQYF. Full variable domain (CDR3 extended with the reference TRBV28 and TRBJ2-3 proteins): DVKVTQSSRYLVKRTGEKVFLECVQDMDHENMFWYRQDPGLGLRLIYFSYDVKMKEKGDIPEGYSVSREKKERFSLILESASTNQTSMYLCASSPIGSGRVTDTQYFGPGTRLTVL.